This is a list of T cell receptor beta chains from one sample in a study of blood T cell repertoires in COVID-19. Some clones are missing from TCRdb's copy, which holds only in-frame ones; the method was immunoSEQ multiplex PCR. Here the sample spans some 150,000 clones, around 85% being singletons. Sample: peripheral blood. The source of these receptors is a man aged 50 to 60 with acute or convalescent COVID-19. Both conserved end residues are part of each CDR3. Fields, in order: V gene, D gene, J gene, clone size, CDR3 protein, CDR3 DNA. D genes are given only for firm matches. Clone sizes are given selectively: once, few, many, or a class where the clone is expanded.

TRBV19,TRBD2,TRBJ2-1,.,CASSLGRTSGRTDSSYNEQFF,TGTGCCAGTAGCCTAGGGCGGACTAGCGGGAGGACAGACAGCTCCTACAATGAGCAGTTCTTC
TRBV7-9,.,TRBJ2-7,once,CASSFTGIDEQYF,TGTGCCAGCAGCTTCACAGGGATCGACGAGCAGTACTTC
TRBV18,TRBD1,TRBJ2-3,.,CASSRGQGQVGDKQYF,TGTGCCAGCTCACGTGGACAGGGTCAGGTGGGAGATAAGCAGTATTTT
TRBV3-1/TRBV3-2,.,TRBJ1-2,few,CASSQDRSGDGYTF,TGTGCCAGCAGCCAAGATCGGTCAGGGGATGGCTACACCTTC
TRBV5-4,.,TRBJ1-4,.,CASSIASEKLFF,TGTGCCAGCAGCATCGCGAGTGAAAAACTGTTTTTT
TRBV28,TRBD1,TRBJ1-5,.,CASSFGQALGQPQHF,TGTGCCAGCAGTTTCGGACAGGCACTGGGTCAGCCCCAGCATTTT
TRBV6-5,.,TRBJ2-7,few,CASSYSRFLDEQYF,TGTGCCAGCAGTTACTCCAGGTTTTTGGACGAGCAGTACTTC
TRBV6-5,TRBD2,TRBJ2-1,.,CASRNGGALGNEQFF,TGTGCCAGCAGAAACGGGGGGGCTCTGGGCAATGAGCAGTTCTTC
TRBV5-4,TRBD2,TRBJ2-3,few,CASSGALPGLSTDTQYF,TGTGCCAGCAGCGGGGCGTTGCCGGGACTAAGCACAGATACGCAGTATTTT
TRBV6-5,.,TRBJ2-7,.,CASSYFYGEYEQYF,TGTGCCAGCAGTTACTTTTATGGGGAGTACGAGCAGTACTTC
TRBV7-6,TRBD2,TRBJ2-7,.,CATGLAYEQYF,TGTGCCACCGGACTAGCCTACGAGCAGTACTTC
TRBV7-9,TRBD1,TRBJ1-5,.,CASSPGQAENQPQHF,TGTGCCAGCAGTCCCGGACAGGCTGAAAATCAGCCCCAGCATTTT
TRBV12-3/TRBV12-4,.,TRBJ1-1,.,CASVTGPNTEAFF,TGTGCCAGCGTAACAGGGCCGAACACTGAAGCTTTCTTT
TRBV5-4,TRBD2,TRBJ2-7,.,CASSFSGDDYEQYF,TGTGCCAGCAGCTTTAGCGGGGACGACTACGAGCAGTACTTC
TRBV5-1,.,TRBJ2-2,.,CASSLGGTSGTGELFF,TGCGCCAGCAGCTTGGGAGGGACATCCGGCACCGGGGAGCTGTTTTTT
TRBV10-1,TRBD2,TRBJ2-7,.,CASSESVGGPDEQYF,TGCGCCAGCAGTGAGTCGGTGGGAGGGCCGGACGAGCAGTACTTC
TRBV30,.,TRBJ2-7,.,CAGGGELSYEQYF,TGTGCGGGGGGTGGGGAACTCTCCTACGAGCAGTACTTC